The 14 T cell receptor beta chains below come from one sample, sequenced in a study of blood T cell repertoires in COVID-19. Profiled with immunoSEQ multiplex PCR; TCRdb holds only in-frame clones, not every one. Of 300,000 to 450,000 clones listed, approximately 77% are singletons. The sample consisted of peripheral blood. These receptors originate from a human donor with acute or convalescent COVID-19. The donor label of this sample is uncertain.

The chain links TRBV19 to TRBJ1-4; 9 nucleotides match TRBD1. V lost 9 bases to trimming and J lost 4 bases; unmatched junction nucleotides: 3. The V gene's germline CDR1 is LNHDA and CDR2 SQIVND (reference sequence). The CDR3 spans 13 residues. The DNA of the CDR3 is TGTGCCAGCCGGGGACAGGGTAATGAAAAACTGTTTTTT. Protein: CASRGQGNEKLFF.

The V call is TRBV6-5, the J call TRBJ1-3, with a weak D call TRBD1 (5 bases). V was trimmed by 8 bases and J by 0 bases, leaving 11 bases between them. CDR1 and CDR2 from the germline V gene are MNHEY and SVGAGI. This CDR3 is 14 amino acids long. The CDR3 protein is CASETGYSGNTIYF. CDR3 nucleotide sequence: TGTGCCAGCGAAACAGGCTACTCTGGAAACACCATATATTTT.

This chain connects TRBV4-1 to TRBJ2-7; TRBD2 matches 9 bases. V lost 1 base, J lost 2 bases, and 6 bases stayed unmatched. Germline V gene sequence: CDR1 MGHRA, CDR2 YSYEKL. The CDR3 sequence is 16 residues long. The CDR3 spells CASSQGTSVLTYEQYF. DNA of the CDR3: TGCGCCAGCAGCCAAGGGACTAGCGTCCTCACCTACGAGCAGTACTTC.

This chain connects TRBV5-1 to TRBJ2-5, with D possibly being TRBD2 (6 bases). The CDR3 has 14 residues. The V end was cut by 2 bases, the J end by 2 bases, with 10 bases between. Germline V lookup: CDR1 SGHRS, CDR2 YFSETQ. CDR3 sequence: CASSFGDSQETQYF. CDR3 sequence (DNA): TGCGCCAGCAGCTTCGGGGACTCGCAAGAGACCCAGTACTTC.

V gene TRBV6-2 or TRBV6-3 combines with J gene TRBJ2-1, with D maybe TRBD1 (5 bases). This CDR3 has 15 amino acids. Germline values: CDR1 MNHEY, CDR2 SVGEGT. Trimming left V 4 bases short and J 6 bases short, with 16 bases between. This CDR3 is CASSFLGLGSNEQFF. CDR3 coding DNA: TGTGCCAGCAGTTTCCTGGGGCTAGGTTCCAATGAGCAGTTCTTC.

This clone has only one observation. The chain carries TRBV5-1 and TRBJ1-1, with D hard to call. The V end lost 2 bases, the J end lost 5 bases, and 13 bases lay between the germline ends. CDR3 length: 14 amino acids. CDR1 and CDR2 from the germline V gene are SGHRS and YFSETQ. CDR3 DNA sequence: TGCGCCAGCAGCTTCCCCGGGGTAGTGACTGAAGCTTTCTTT. This gives the protein CASSFPGVVTEAFF.

This clone was detected a few times. The J gene is TRBJ1-1, the V gene TRBV28, with D perhaps TRBD1 (6 bases). The V end lost 6 bases, the J end lost 3 bases, and 14 bases lay between the germline ends. The CDR3 extends over 14 amino acids. The germline CDR1 and CDR2 sequences are MDHEN and SYDVKM. The CDR3 is CASRRGGRDTEAFF. The CDR3 DNA reads TGTGCCAGCAGGAGGGGGGGCAGGGACACTGAAGCTTTCTTT.

The chain recombines TRBV12-5 with TRBJ2-7; 7 nucleotides line up with TRBD1. From germline, CDR1 is LGHNT and CDR2 FRNRAP. The CDR3 runs to 20 residues. V dropped 0 bases and J dropped 0; count of bases not matched to a gene: 17. The CDR3 here is CASGLVGHDIRDSSSYEQYF. The DNA for the CDR3 is TGTGCTAGTGGTTTGGTAGGTCATGACATTCGGGACAGTAGCTCCTACGAGCAGTACTTC.

The rearrangement joins TRBV12-3 or TRBV12-4 to TRBJ1-5; D is unclear. Trimming took off 2 bases at V and 7 bases at J, with 9 bases between the two ends. The CDR3 is made up of 13 amino acids. CDR3 coding DNA: TGTGCCAGCAGTTTAAATGAGGTCCAGCCCCAGCATTTT. Translation: CASSLNEVQPQHF.

The CDR3 loop reads CASSFAGQDTEAFF. The CDR3 DNA follows: TGTGCCAGCAGCTTTGCGGGACAGGACACTGAAGCTTTCTTT. The rearrangement uses TRBV5-5 and TRBJ1-1; 8 nucleotides agree with TRBD1. V gave up 2 bases and J gave up 3 bases; unmatched junction bases: 3. In germline, CDR1 is SGHKS, CDR2 YYEKEE (reference sequence). The CDR3 sequence is 14 residues long. Variable domain in full (rest from reference TRBV5-5 and TRBJ1-1): DAGVTQSPTHLIKTRGQQVTLRCSPISGHKSVSWYQQVLGQGPQFIFQYYEKEERGRGNFPDRFSARQFPNYSSELNVNALLLGDSALYLCASSFAGQDTEAFFGQGTRLTVV.

This clone appeared a single time. Relative to the germline gene, one junction end is altered; a read error may explain this. V usage is TRBV18 and J usage is TRBJ1-1; possible D gene TRBD1, 5 bases. CDR3 size: 15 residues. In germline, CDR1 is KGHSH, CDR2 LQKENI. Here the CDR3 DNA reads TGTGCCTGCTCCGAAACTGCAGGCAGGGCAAGTGAAGCTTTCTTT. Amino acids: CACSETAGRASEAFF. Full variable domain (remainder filled in from reference TRBV18 and TRBJ1-1): NAGVMQNPRHLVRRRGQEARLRCSPMKGHSHVYWYRQLPEEGLKFMVYLQKENIIDESGMPKERFSAEFPKEGPSILRIQQVVRGDSAAYFCACSETAGRASEAFFGQGTRLTVV.

This clone occurred a few times. The chain carries TRBV2 and TRBJ2-1, with 8 bases that match TRBD1. Germline V gives CDR1 SNHLY, CDR2 FYNNEI. CDR3 size: 13 residues. The J segment lost 5 bases and the V segment lost 8 bases, leaving 5 bases of the junction unmatched. The CDR3 DNA reads TGTGCCAGCGGCGGGGACAGGAACAATGAGCAGTTCTTC. Translated, it gives CASGGDRNNEQFF.

The chain recombines TRBV18 with TRBJ1-5; D is possibly TRBD1 (5 bases). This CDR3 has 13 residues. Trimming cost V 2 bases and J 4 bases, with 6 bases left between them. Germline CDR1 KGHSH, CDR2 LQKENI. CDR3 residues: CASSPGTNQPQHF. The CDR3 DNA reads as TGTGCCAGCTCACCAGGGACTAATCAGCCCCAGCATTTT.

The CDR3, as DNA: TGTGCCAGCAGGGACACCTCACTCACGGCACACGAGCAGTACTTC. As protein: CASRDTSLTAHEQYF. The chain recombines TRBV6-6 with TRBJ2-7; D may be TRBD1 (5 bases). The germline V gene encodes CDR1 MNHNY and CDR2 SVGAGI (reference sequence). Trimming removed 6 bases from V and 5 bases from J, with 20 bases in between. The CDR3 spans 15 residues.